Described below is a single TCR beta chain sequence and its context. Its specificity is not known. An amount of RNA that ranged from 0.5 to 1 ug was reverse transcribed with random hexamers. One entry per CDR3 protein, called by TCRdb with MiXCR from the immunoSEQ multiplex PCR reads. In the table there are approximately 260,000 distinct CDR3 sequences, 90% to 96% of which are singletons. The germline V and J ends were trimmed by 3 bases and 1 base, with 6 bases remaining between them. There are 13 residues in the CDR3. This sample is drawn from a study of CD8 T cells in Susac syndrome. General observations from the study: An acknowledgment was made by the study that its TCR sequencing and HLA analysis involved relatively few individuals.

Sequencing of TCR beta was carried out in blood CD8+ and CD4+ T cells. Diagnostic criteria defined recently for definite or probable disease were met by the Susac syndrome patients. The chain employs TRBV12-3 or TRBV12-4 and TRBJ1-1; D gene uncertain. The sample taken for sequencing was CD4+ T cells from PBMCs. This sequence originates from a human donor with Susac syndrome. The CDR3 sequence is CASSFSANTEAFF. DNA for the CDR3: TGTGCCAGCAGTTTTAGCGCGAACACTGAAGCTTTCTTT.